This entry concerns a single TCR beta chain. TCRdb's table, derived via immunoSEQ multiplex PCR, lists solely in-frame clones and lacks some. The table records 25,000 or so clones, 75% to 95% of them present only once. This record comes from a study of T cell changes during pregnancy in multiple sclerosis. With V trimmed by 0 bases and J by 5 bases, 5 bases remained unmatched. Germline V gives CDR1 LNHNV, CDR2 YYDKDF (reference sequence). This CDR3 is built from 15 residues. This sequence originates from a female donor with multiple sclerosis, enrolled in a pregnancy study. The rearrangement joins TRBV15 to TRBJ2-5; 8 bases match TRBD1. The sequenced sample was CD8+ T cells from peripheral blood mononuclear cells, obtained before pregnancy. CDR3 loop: CATSRDQGAEETQYF. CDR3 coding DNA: TGTGCCACCAGCAGAGATCAGGGGGCAGAGGAGACCCAGTACTTC.